Given below is one T cell receptor beta chain in context. This clone is classified as medium-sized (0.01 to 0.1%). Its target antigen remains unknown. Per-nucleotide qualities are absent, and no much larger clonotype sits a single base away. This specimen belongs to a study of blood T cell repertoires in COVID-19 (dated by TCRdb to the early 2020s). Context from the whole study: Samples covering the acute and convalescent phases of COVID-19 were provided by collaborators in the United States, Italy and Spain. The material from the prospective study consisted of cDNA or gDNA derived from T cells, B-cell-depleted T cells, or PBMCs. Subjects who had been exposed to COVID-19, were actively infected with it, or had recovered from it provided the deeply sampled blood TCRbeta repertoires that made up the dataset. The repertoires were made available in a free public database intended to serve as a resource for research on the immune response to SARS-CoV-2. Samples were obtained from the ongoing ImmuneRACE study (first 160 participants) and from 1,254 subjects provided by 6 global collaborators. A de-identified subject ID, COVID-19 status, age in years and sex were almost always included in the sample metadata. Where available, HLA class I and class II types were obtained from metadata supplied by the sample provider rather than from assay-based typing.

The germline V gene yields SGHDT for CDR1 and YYEEEE for CDR2. The CDR3 runs 17 residues from the cysteine to the phenylalanine. Kept here is only the CDR3 DNA, which spans 51 bases and is read in frame from base 1. V trim: 5 bases; J trim: 0 bases; unmatched bases: 5. Each collaborating institution followed its own protocols to collect whole blood in K2EDTA tubes. For TCRbeta analysis, collaborators shipped samples as frozen whole blood, isolated PBMCs, or DNA extracted from either of those sample types. The immunoSEQ Assay, a bias-controlled multiplex PCR, was used to amplify TCRbeta CDR3 regions from genomic DNA. The authors' pipeline ran thus. The number of nucleated cells in each sample was estimated by amplification of reference gene primers within the assay. To quantify the absolute abundance of each unique TCRbeta CDR3 rearrangement, sequence reads were collapsed and filtered. For each sample, productive Simpson clonality was calculated by taking the square root of Simpson's diversity index across productive rearrangements. What TCRdb holds here is the immuneACCESS table cut down to in-frame rearrangements. Part of the clones is not present; checked against another copy, under half of the missing clones reflect an unresolved V gene, and the others are unexplained. V and J calls and clone size are copied from that table; D and trimming were computed from the DNA. For this sample the table gives 50,000 to 65,000 clones, of which 85% were detected only once. 5% to 5.5% of the sample rests with the top ten.

Results and caveats for the whole study, not just this receptor: The amount of clinical and demographic metadata varied by source and participant and was provided uncurated.

This clonotype was obtained from a man between 70 and 80 years old with acute or convalescent COVID-19. The chain joins TRBV5-6 to TRBJ2-1; 13 bases in between match TRBD2. The sample taken for sequencing was peripheral blood. CDR3 loop: CASSPGLAGASYNEQFF. The nucleotide sequence reads as follows: TGTGCCAGCAGTCCAGGACTAGCGGGGGCCTCCTACAATGAGCAGTTCTTC. The reference TRBV5-6 and TRBJ2-1 proteins fill in what lies around the CDR3, so the full variable domain reads DAGVTQSPTHLIKTRGQQVTLRCSPKSGHDTVSWYQQALGQGPQFIFQYYEEEERQRGNFPDRFSGHQFPNYSSELNVNALLLGDSALYLCASSPGLAGASYNEQFFGPGTRLTVL.